Presented here are 17 T cell receptor beta chains from one specimen sequenced in a study of spatial heterogeneity in lung cancer. Time point in this sample: blood at routine non-recurrence follow-up after resection. Unsorted samples of tumor, nontumor lung or frozen PBMC had their whole RNA sequenced. TCRdb re-derived calls from the 5' RACE reads in MiXCR, one entry per CDR3 protein. Here the sample spans tens of thousands of distinct CDR3 sequences, approximately 5.4% being singletons. The sample was PBMCs, taken at follow-up. Receptors originate from a male donor with early-stage non-small cell lung cancer.

The sample holds many counts of this clonotype. The chain carries TRBV5-1 and TRBJ2-5, with 8 positions matching TRBD2. The germline CDR1 and CDR2 sequences are SGHRS and YFSETQ. The CDR3 spans 15 residues. The ends lost 0 bases at V and 2 bases at J; junction bases unmatched: 3. The CDR3 is CASSLAPSGQETQYF. DNA for the CDR3: TGCGCCAGCAGCTTGGCGCCTAGCGGGCAAGAGACCCAGTACTTC.

As to this clonotype: A read error may be the cause here, since a much bigger clone is one base away. The chain joins TRBV12-3 or TRBV12-4 to TRBJ1-1; D is undetermined. This CDR3 has 14 amino acids. The CDR3 DNA follows: TGTGCCAGCAGTTTGAGGGCGGTGAACTCTGAAGCTTTCTTT. It codes for CASSLRAVNSEAFF.

In its sample, this clonotype was seen many times. This chain links TRBV7-9 with TRBJ1-1; D is perhaps TRBD1 (6 bases). Trimming took 2 bases from V and 1 from J, leaving 11 bases between them. CDR1 SEHNR and CDR2 FQNEAQ come from the germline V gene (reference sequence). The CDR3 runs 15 residues. The CDR3 is CASSLPQGSNTEAFF. CDR3 nucleotides: TGTGCCAGCAGCTTACCACAGGGATCGAACACTGAAGCTTTCTTT.

This clonotype has ten or more counts. The rearrangement joins TRBV6-6 to TRBJ2-5, with TRBD2 matching over 7 bases. J lost 3 bases, V lost 5 bases, and 6 bases had no gene match. The CDR3 covers 14 residues. Germline V lookup: CDR1 MNHNY, CDR2 SVGAGI (reference sequence). DNA for the CDR3: TGTGCCAGCAGTACCCAGGGAGGGGAAGAGACCCAGTACTTC. This sequence encodes CASSTQGGEETQYF.

This clonotype was seen many times. J is TRBJ2-7 and V is TRBV20-1, with D tentatively TRBD1 (6 bases). Germline V gene sequence: CDR1 DFQATT, CDR2 SNEGSKA (reference sequence). The CDR3 has 15 residues. Deletions cut 2 bases from V and 0 bases from J, with 14 bases between. CDR3: CSARLRQASSYEQYF. The CDR3 coding sequence is TGCAGTGCTAGACTTCGACAGGCTAGCTCCTACGAGCAGTACTTC.

This clonotype came up a few times. V gene TRBV20-1 combines with J gene TRBJ2-3, with TRBD2 as a possible D gene (6 bases). The CDR3 covers 13 residues. V gave up 5 bases and J gave up 6 bases, with 15 bases separating them. The V gene's germline CDR1 is DFQATT and CDR2 SNEGSKA (reference sequence). The DNA of the CDR3 is TGCAGTGCTCCGGCGCCTGCGGGGGATACGCAGTATTTT. Protein sequence: CSAPAPAGDTQYF.

This clonotype came up many times. As DNA, the CDR3 is TGTGCCAGCAGCTTAGGCACGGGGTTTCAAGAGACCCAGTACTTC. This encodes CASSLGTGFQETQYF. The chain links TRBV7-2 to TRBJ2-5; weak D call: TRBD2 (5 bases). V was clipped by 1 base and J by 2 bases, with 11 bases between them. The CDR3 consists of 15 residues. CDR1 and CDR2 (germline): SGHTA, FQGNSA.

This clonotype was observed many times. The genes are TRBV20-1 and TRBJ2-1; 8 bases agree with TRBD2. Unmatched junction bases numbered 11, after V lost 3 bases and J lost 7 bases. CDR1 is DFQATT and CDR2 is SNEGSKA in the germline V gene (reference sequence). The CDR3 has 15 amino acids. Written as DNA, the CDR3 is TGCAGTGCTAGGGTCTCGGGACTAGTCGAGAATGAGCAGTTCTTC. Amino acids: CSARVSGLVENEQFF.

This chain uses TRBV27 with TRBJ2-2, with D unresolved. Germline V CDR1 and CDR2: MNHEY, SMNVEV (reference sequence). The CDR3 sequence is 12 residues long. The V end was cut by 2 bases, the J end by 4 bases, with 2 bases between. The CDR3 spells CASSLVTGELFF. The CDR3 nucleotides are TGTGCCAGCAGTTTAGTCACCGGGGAGCTGTTTTTT.

This clonotype was counted many times. J is TRBJ2-4 and V is TRBV3-1, with 9 bases that match TRBD2. The CDR3 spans 17 residues. Per the germline V gene, CDR1 is LGHDT and CDR2 is YNNKEL (reference sequence). Unmatched junction bases numbered 6, after V lost 0 bases and J lost 3 bases. The CDR3 reads CASSQERAGGFKNIQYF. CDR3 sequence (DNA): TGTGCCAGCAGCCAAGAGAGGGCGGGAGGGTTCAAAAACATTCAGTACTTC.

This clonotype was counted at least ten times. In DNA, the CDR3 is TGTGCCAGCAGTTTATTAACCCAGGGAGATACGCAGTATTTT. This codes for CASSLLTQGDTQYF. The rearrangement links TRBV12-3 or TRBV12-4 to TRBJ2-3, with D perhaps matching TRBD1 (5 bases). This CDR3 region has 14 residues. With 2 bases removed from V and 5 bases from J, the gap between germline ends came to 11 bases.

This clonotype was seen many times. The chain combines TRBV7-2 with TRBJ1-4; D is ambiguous. With 0 bases removed from V and 8 bases from J, the gap between germline ends came to 4 bases. The V gene's germline CDR1 is SGHTA and CDR2 FQGNSA. The CDR3 totals 12 residues. The CDR3 protein is CASSLAREKLFF. The CDR3 nucleotides read TGTGCCAGCAGCTTAGCACGGGAAAAACTGTTTTTT.

This clonotype was seen repeatedly, ten times or more. The chain has TRBV11-2 and TRBJ1-1, with 10 bases identical to TRBD1. In germline, CDR1 is SGHAT, CDR2 FQNNGV. Trimming took 1 base from V and 11 from J; bases not matched to a gene: 1. This CDR3 contains 12 residues. The CDR3 nucleotides are TGTGCCAGCAGCTTAGCGGGACAGGGGGCTTTCTTT. Its protein is CASSLAGQGAFF.

The chain links TRBV7-8 to TRBJ2-1; D is uncertain. V was trimmed by 5 bases and J by 10 bases, leaving 3 bases between them. The CDR3 covers 9 residues. Germline CDR1 is SGHVS and CDR2 is FQNEAQ. DNA for the CDR3: TGTGCCAGCAGCCAGGAGCAGTTCTTC. This gives the protein CASSQEQFF.

This clonotype has at least ten counts. The rearrangement joins TRBV3-1 to TRBJ1-1; no clear D gene. V was cut by 0 bases and J by 1 base, with 6 bases left in between. Germline-derived CDR1 and CDR2 are LGHDT and YNNKEL (reference sequence). This CDR3 comprises 14 residues. The CDR3 nucleotides are TGTGCCAGCAGCCAAGAAGGGAAGAACACTGAAGCTTTCTTT. Translated, it gives CASSQEGKNTEAFF.

This clonotype was seen only a few times. The V call is TRBV7-9, the J call TRBJ2-5; 8 bases are a match to TRBD2. Germline assignment: CDR1 SEHNR and CDR2 FQNEAQ (reference sequence). The V segment lost 0 bases and the J segment 5 bases; nucleotides outside the gene matches: 5. This CDR3 spans 15 amino acids. Here the CDR3 reads CASSLAGTSLETQYF. DNA for the CDR3: TGTGCCAGCAGCTTAGCCGGGACTAGTTTGGAGACCCAGTACTTC.

The table lists this clonotype with many counts. The chain is built from TRBV6-2 or TRBV6-3 and TRBJ2-3; 7 nucleotides line up with TRBD1. Looked up from germline, CDR1 is MNHEY and CDR2 is SVGEGT. The CDR3 has 15 residues. The junction had 6 bases not matched to a gene; V was cut back by 2 bases and J by 4 bases. The CDR3 DNA sequence: TGTGCCAGCAGTTACAGGGGGCCCCCCCCAGATACGCAGTATTTT. Amino acid sequence: CASSYRGPPPDTQYF.